This TCR beta chain was recovered during a study of patients and donors after allogeneic stem cell transplantation. This CDR3 spans 14 amino acids. The junction had 3 bases not matched to a gene; V was cut back by 6 bases and J by 3 bases. This clonotype was seen more than once but under ten times. TCRdb itself ran the RT-PCR reads through MiXCR, one entry per CDR3 protein. In the table there are approximately 170,000 distinct CDR3 sequences, roughly 31% of which are singletons. The receptor comes from a human donor who was either an allogeneic HSCT recipient or a stem cell or donor lymphocyte infusion donor (not recorded which). It is not recorded whose cells these are; they may come from a transplant donor. The sample was blood, either unsorted or a sorted T cell fraction (not recorded which). The rearrangement links TRBV12-3 or TRBV12-4 to TRBJ1-1, with 11 bases lining up with TRBD1. The CDR3 region is CASSRDRGYTEAFF. The CDR3 bases are TGTGCCAGCAGCCGGGACAGGGGGTACACTGAAGCTTTCTTT.